This section outlines one T cell receptor beta chain sequence together with its context. The method was immunoSEQ multiplex PCR; TCRdb's version includes in-frame clones alone and lacks a portion of them. The sample records 240,000 or so clones, about 90% being singletons. These data come from a study of blood T cell repertoires in COVID-19. The TCR originated in a man in his sixties who had recovered from COVID-19. The sequencing input was peripheral blood.

The CDR3 reads CASSTSRAQRGSEAVNTEAFF. CDR3 nucleotides: TGTGCCAGTAGTACCTCCCGGGCCCAGAGGGGGTCCGAAGCCGTGAACACTGAAGCTTTCTTT. The genes are TRBV19 and TRBJ1-1, with D tentatively TRBD1 (6 bases). There are 21 residues in the CDR3. V lost 4 bases to trimming and J lost 0 bases, with 30 bases between them. Per germline, CDR1 LNHDA and CDR2 SQIVND (reference sequence).